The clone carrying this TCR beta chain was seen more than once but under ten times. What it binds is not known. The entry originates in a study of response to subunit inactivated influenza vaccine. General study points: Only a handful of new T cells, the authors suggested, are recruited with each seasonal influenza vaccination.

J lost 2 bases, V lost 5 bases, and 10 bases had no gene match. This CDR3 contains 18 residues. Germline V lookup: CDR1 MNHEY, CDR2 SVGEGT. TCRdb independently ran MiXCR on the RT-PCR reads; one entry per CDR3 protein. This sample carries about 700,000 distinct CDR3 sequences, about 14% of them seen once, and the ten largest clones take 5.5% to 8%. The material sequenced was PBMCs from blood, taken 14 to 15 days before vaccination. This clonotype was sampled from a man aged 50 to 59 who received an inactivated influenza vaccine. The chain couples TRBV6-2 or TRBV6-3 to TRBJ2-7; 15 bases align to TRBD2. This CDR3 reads CASSGGTSGGQLPYEQYF. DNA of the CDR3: TGTGCCAGCAGTGGCGGGACTAGCGGGGGGCAACTCCCCTACGAGCAGTACTTC.